The clone carrying this T cell receptor (beta chain) was counted between two and nine times. To make TCR beta libraries, researchers used iRepertoire HTBI primers and Arm-PCR of CDR3 regions. In TCRdb, the multiplex PCR reads were re-called with MiXCR into one record per CDR3 protein. Among 350,000 to 500,000 distinct CDR3 sequences, roughly 15% were seen once, and the ten largest hold 20% to 25%. Germline V gene sequence: CDR1 SGHRS, CDR2 YFSETQ. This CDR3 is built from 16 residues. The V end was cut by 2 bases, the J end by 2 bases, with 11 bases between. This sample's time point: newly diagnosed GD, antithyroid drugs for less than 3 months. PBMC-derived RNA was used for the TCR library. EDTA tubes received around 9 milliliters of drawn peripheral blood. These data are taken from a study of regulatory T cells in long-lasting Graves disease. This sample was also put to use in a study of T cells in Graves' hyperthyroidism and ophthalmopathy. Turning to that study: Disease duration under 2 months; hyperthyroidism patients were aged 18 to 65.

The source of this sequence is a woman aged 18-30 years with Graves disease. The V and J genes are TRBV5-1 and TRBJ2-6; no reliable D call. This specimen consisted of peripheral blood mononuclear cells (PBMCs), obtained at new diagnosis, from a patient treated with antithyroid drugs. The CDR3 DNA is TGCGCCAGCAGCTTAGACACTCCCACTGGGGCCAACGTCCTGACTTTC. As protein: CASSLDTPTGANVLTF.